The source of this T cell receptor (beta chain) is a study of human T cells and chemical hapten exposure. Notes on the study in general: In comparison with controls, expanded TCRs gave rise to a significantly larger number of large CDR3 similarity clusters. The number of TCRs over 1 in 1000 frequency stayed unchanged after DPC.

TCRdb analysed the RACE reads with MiXCR anew, one entry per CDR3 protein. The table has about 100,000 distinct CDR3 sequences, 8% to 13% seen once. The CDR3 is 16 residues long. This clonotype was counted a few times. Antigen specificity is unknown. Noted time point: patch test 1, 2 weeks after DPC sensitization. Regarding treatment: therapeutic diphenylcyclopropenone sensitization with weekly scalp DPC. The study drew its donors from alopecia patients who were 18 to 70 years old and suitable for DPC. The source material was whole blood, sampled in connection with sensitization to the hapten diphenylcyclopropenone (DPC). This clonotype was obtained from a woman between 40 and 55 years old with alopecia areata. Some clones in this sample may be carry-over from other donors' samples. The rearrangement joins TRBV21-1 to TRBJ1-3. TRBV21-1 is a listed pseudogene. This CDR3 is CASSNSEFSPGNTIYF. In DNA form, the CDR3 reads TGTGCCAGCAGCAATTCGGAGTTCAGTCCTGGAAACACCATATATTTT.